This TCR beta chain was profiled in a study of immune evolution from preneoplasia to lung adenocarcinoma. The CDR3 is 15 residues long. About this clone: Its antigen is currently unknown.

TCRdb's copy holds only in-frame clones and misses some; the assay was immunoSEQ multiplex PCR. Of roughly 6,200 clones listed, around four fifths were seen once; the top ten hold around 6%. Points from the study as a whole: Top clone frequencies peaked in normal lung, apparently declining through invasive adenocarcinoma. KRAS-mutant nodules had the highest T cell clonality. Later-stage lesions appeared to have more T cells, more diversity, less clonality.

This chain links TRBV21-1 with TRBJ1-2; the table's D call TRBD1 went unverified against the DNA. TRBV21-1 is annotated as a pseudogene. The clonotype was recovered from a person aged 45-69 years with lung adenocarcinoma. Source material: FFPE minimally invasive lung adenocarcinoma tissue. The CDR3 region is CASSIPGAQLCGYTF. The CDR3 DNA sequence: TGTGCCAGCAGCATCCCAGGGGCGCAGCTTTGTGGCTACACCTTC.